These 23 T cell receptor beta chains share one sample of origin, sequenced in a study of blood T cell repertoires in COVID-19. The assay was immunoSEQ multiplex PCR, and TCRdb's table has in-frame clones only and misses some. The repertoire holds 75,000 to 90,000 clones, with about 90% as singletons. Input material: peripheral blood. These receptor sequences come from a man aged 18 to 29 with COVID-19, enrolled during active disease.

The CDR3 nucleotides read TGCGCCAGCAGCCAAGGACTAGGATGGCACGAGCAGTACTTC. This codes for CASSQGLGWHEQYF. The gene calls are TRBV4-3 and TRBJ2-7; the D gene is possibly TRBD2 (6 bases). The germline V gene has CDR1 LGHNA and CDR2 YSLEER. Trimming pared 1 base from V and 5 bases from J, leaving 12 bases between. This CDR3 has 14 residues.

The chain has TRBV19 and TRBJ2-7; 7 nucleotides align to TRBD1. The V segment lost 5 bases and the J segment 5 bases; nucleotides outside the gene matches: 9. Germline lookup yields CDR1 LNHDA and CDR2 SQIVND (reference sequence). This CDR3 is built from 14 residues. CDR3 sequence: CASSPRQGKDEQYF. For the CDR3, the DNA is TGTGCCAGTAGTCCGAGACAGGGCAAGGACGAGCAGTACTTC.

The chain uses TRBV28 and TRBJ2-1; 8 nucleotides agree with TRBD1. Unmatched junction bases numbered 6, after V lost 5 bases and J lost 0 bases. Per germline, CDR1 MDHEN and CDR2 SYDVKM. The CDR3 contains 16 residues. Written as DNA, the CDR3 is TGTGCCAGCAGTCCGGGACAGGAGCCCTCCTACAATGAGCAGTTCTTC. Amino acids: CASSPGQEPSYNEQFF. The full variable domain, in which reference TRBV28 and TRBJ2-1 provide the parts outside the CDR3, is DVKVTQSSRYLVKRTGEKVFLECVQDMDHENMFWYRQDPGLGLRLIYFSYDVKMKEKGDIPEGYSVSREKKERFSLILESASTNQTSMYLCASSPGQEPSYNEQFFGPGTRLTVL.

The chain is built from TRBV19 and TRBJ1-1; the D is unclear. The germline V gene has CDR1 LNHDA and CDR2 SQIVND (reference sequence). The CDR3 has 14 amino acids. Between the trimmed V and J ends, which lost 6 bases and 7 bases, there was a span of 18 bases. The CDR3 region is CASSQRRTGIEAFF. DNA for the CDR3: TGTGCCAGTAGCCAGAGACGGACGGGAATTGAAGCTTTCTTT.

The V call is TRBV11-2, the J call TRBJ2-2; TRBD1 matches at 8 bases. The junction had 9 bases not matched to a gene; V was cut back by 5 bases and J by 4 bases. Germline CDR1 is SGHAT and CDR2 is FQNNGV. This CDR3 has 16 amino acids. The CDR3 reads CASSPRDRSGTGELFF. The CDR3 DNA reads TGTGCCAGCAGCCCGAGGGACAGGTCTGGCACCGGGGAGCTGTTTTTT. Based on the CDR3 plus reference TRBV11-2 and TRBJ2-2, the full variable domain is EAGVAQSPRYKIIEKRQSVAFWCNPISGHATLYWYQQILGQGPKLLIQFQNNGVVDDSQLPKDRFSAERLKGVDSTLKIQPAKLEDSAVYLCASSPRDRSGTGELFFGEGSRLTVL.

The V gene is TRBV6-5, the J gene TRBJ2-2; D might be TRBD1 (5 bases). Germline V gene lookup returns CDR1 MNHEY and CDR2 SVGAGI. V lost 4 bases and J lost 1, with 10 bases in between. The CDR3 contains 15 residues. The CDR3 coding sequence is TGTGCCAGCAGTTTAAGGGGTCTGAACACCGGGGAGCTGTTTTTT. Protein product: CASSLRGLNTGELFF.

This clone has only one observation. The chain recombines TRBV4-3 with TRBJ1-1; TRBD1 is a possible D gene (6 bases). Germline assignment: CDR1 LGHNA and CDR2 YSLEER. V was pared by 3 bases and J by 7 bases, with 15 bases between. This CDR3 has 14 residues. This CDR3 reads CASSHVTEGGEAFF. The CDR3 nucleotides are TGCGCCAGCAGCCATGTGACAGAAGGGGGTGAAGCTTTCTTT.

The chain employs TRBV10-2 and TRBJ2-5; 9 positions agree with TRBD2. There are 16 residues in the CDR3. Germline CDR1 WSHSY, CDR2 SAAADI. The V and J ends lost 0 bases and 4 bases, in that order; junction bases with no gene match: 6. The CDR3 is CASSESGLAFGETQYF. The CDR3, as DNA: TGCGCCAGCAGTGAGTCTGGACTAGCGTTTGGAGAGACCCAGTACTTC.

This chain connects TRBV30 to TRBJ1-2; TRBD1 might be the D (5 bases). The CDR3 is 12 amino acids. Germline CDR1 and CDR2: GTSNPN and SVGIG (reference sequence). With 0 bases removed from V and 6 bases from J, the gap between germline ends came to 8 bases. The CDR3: CAWSVGGNGYTF. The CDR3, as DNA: TGTGCCTGGAGTGTCGGGGGGAATGGCTACACCTTC.

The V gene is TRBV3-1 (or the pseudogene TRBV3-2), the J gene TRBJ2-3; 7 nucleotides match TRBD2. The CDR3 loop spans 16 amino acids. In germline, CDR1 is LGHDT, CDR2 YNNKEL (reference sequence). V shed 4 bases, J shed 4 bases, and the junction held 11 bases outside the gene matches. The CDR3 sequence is CASSPRGRENADTQYF. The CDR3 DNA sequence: TGTGCCAGCAGCCCCCGGGGGAGGGAGAATGCAGATACGCAGTATTTT.

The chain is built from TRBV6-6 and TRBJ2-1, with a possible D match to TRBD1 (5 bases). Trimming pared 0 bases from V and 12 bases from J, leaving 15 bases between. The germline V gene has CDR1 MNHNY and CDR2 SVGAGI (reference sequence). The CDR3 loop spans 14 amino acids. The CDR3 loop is CASSYSKGREGQFF. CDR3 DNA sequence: TGTGCCAGCAGTTACTCGAAGGGCAGGGAAGGGCAGTTCTTC.

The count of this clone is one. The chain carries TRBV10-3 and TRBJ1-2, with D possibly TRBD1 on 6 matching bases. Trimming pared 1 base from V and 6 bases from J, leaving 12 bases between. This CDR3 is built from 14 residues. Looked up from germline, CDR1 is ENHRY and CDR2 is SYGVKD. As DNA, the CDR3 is TGTGCCATCAGTGAGTTACAGGGAGGGGATGGCTACACCTTC. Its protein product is CAISELQGGDGYTF.

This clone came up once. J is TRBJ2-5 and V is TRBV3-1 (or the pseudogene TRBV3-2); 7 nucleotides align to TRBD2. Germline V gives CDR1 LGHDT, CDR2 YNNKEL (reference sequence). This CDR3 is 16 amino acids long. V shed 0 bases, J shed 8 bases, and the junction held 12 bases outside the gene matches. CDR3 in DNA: TGTGCCAGCAGCCAAGATCTCAGCGGGACGGCCCGAACCCAGTACTTC. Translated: CASSQDLSGTARTQYF.

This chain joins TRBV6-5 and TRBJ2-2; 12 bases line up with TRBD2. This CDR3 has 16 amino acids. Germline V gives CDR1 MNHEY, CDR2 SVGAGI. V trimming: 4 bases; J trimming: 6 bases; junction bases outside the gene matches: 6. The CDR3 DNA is TGTGCCAGCAGTTCCGGACTAGCGGGGATGCCCGGGGAGCTGTTTTTT. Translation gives CASSSGLAGMPGELFF.

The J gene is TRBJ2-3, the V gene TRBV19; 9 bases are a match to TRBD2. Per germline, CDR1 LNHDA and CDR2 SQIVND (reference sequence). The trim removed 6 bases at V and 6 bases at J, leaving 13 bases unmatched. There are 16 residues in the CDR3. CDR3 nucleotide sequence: TGTGCCAGTAGCACTCCTATAGCGGGAGATGGGGATACGCAGTATTTT. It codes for CASSTPIAGDGDTQYF. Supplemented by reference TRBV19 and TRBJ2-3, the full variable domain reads DGGITQSPKYLFRKEGQNVTLSCEQNLNHDAMYWYRQDPGQGLRLIYYSQIVNDFQKGDIAEGYSVSREKKESFPLTVTSAQKNPTAFYLCASSTPIAGDGDTQYFGPGTRLTVL.

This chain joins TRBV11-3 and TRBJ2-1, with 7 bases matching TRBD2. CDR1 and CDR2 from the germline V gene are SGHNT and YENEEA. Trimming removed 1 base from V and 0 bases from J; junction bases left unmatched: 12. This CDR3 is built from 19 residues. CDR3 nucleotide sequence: TGTGCCAGCAGCTTAGTGACGCCTAGCGGAGAGAGCTCCTACAATGAGCAGTTCTTC. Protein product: CASSLVTPSGESSYNEQFF.

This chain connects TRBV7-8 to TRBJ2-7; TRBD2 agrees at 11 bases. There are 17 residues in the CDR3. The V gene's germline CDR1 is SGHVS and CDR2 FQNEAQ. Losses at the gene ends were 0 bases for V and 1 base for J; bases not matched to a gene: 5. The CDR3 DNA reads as TGTGCCAGCAGCTTAGCCCCCGCTAGCGGGAGGTCCTACGAGCAGTACTTC. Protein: CASSLAPASGRSYEQYF.

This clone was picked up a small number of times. CDR3 bases: TGTGCCACCAGTGATTTGCTGGTCGGGAGAAGGGGCGAGCAGTACTTC. Its translation is CATSDLLVGRRGEQYF. The chain carries TRBV24-1 and TRBJ2-7; TRBD2 might be the D (6 bases). This CDR3 region has 16 residues. From germline, CDR1 is KGHDR and CDR2 SFDVKD. V dropped 0 bases and J dropped 6 bases, with 17 bases sitting between them.

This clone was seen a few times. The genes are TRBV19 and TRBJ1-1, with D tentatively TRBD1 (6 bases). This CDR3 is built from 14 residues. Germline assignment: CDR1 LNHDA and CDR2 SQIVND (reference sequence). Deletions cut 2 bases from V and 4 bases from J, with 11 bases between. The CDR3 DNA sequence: TGTGCCAGTAGTATAACAGGGACGGGCACTGAAGCTTTCTTT. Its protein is CASSITGTGTEAFF.

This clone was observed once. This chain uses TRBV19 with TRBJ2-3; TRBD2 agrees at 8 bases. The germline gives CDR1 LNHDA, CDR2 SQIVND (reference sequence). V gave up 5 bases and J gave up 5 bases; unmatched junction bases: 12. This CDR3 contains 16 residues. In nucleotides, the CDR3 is TGTGCCAGTAGTGTGCTGGCGGGAGGTCTTGTAGATACGCAGTATTTT. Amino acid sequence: CASSVLAGGLVDTQYF.

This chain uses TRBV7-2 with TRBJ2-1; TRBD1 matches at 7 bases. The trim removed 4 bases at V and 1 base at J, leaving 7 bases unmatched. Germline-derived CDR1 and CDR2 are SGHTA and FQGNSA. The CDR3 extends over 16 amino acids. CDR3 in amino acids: CASSSPTGASYNEQFF. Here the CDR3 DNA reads TGTGCCAGCAGCTCACCAACAGGGGCATCCTACAATGAGCAGTTCTTC. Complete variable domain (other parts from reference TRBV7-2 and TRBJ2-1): GAGVSQSPSNKVTEKGKDVELRCDPISGHTALYWYRQSLGQGLEFLIYFQGNSAPDKSGLPSDRFSAERTGGSVSTLTIQRTQQEDSAVYLCASSSPTGASYNEQFFGPGTRLTVL.

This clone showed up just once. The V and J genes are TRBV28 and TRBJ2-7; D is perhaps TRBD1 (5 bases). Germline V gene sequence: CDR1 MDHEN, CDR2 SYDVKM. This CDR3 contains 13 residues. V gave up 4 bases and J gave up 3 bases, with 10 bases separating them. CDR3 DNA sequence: TGTGCCAGCAGTTCTAAGGGGTACTACGAGCAGTACTTC. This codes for CASSSKGYYEQYF.

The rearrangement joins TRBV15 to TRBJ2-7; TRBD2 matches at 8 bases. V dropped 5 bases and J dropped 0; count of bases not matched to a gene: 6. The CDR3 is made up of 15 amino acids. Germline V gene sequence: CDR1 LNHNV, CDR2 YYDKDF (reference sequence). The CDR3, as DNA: TGTGCCACCAGCGTATTAGCGGGGAGCTCCTACGAGCAGTACTTC. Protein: CATSVLAGSSYEQYF. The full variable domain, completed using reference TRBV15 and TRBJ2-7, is DAMVIQNPRYQVTQFGKPVTLSCSQTLNHNVMYWYQQKSSQAPKLLFHYYDKDFNNEADTPDNFQSRRPNTSFCFLDIRSPGLGDTAMYLCATSVLAGSSYEQYFGPGTRLTVT.